This T cell receptor (beta chain) was observed in a study of HIV-infected children after antiretroviral therapy interruption. Looking at the study overall: Children had CD4+ above 500, viral load below 50 copies/ml, either treatment arm. Most children had recorded EBV and CMV exposure.

The treatment denotes: PENTA 11 planned treatment interruption arm or continuous ART arm. At least 24 weeks of at least three-drug ART, in children 2 to 15 years. Unique molecular identifiers were included in an RNA-based 3' RACE TCR library. TCRdb used MiXCR to reprocess the 3' RACE reads, holding one entry per CDR3 protein. The table lists around 50,000 distinct CDR3 sequences, roughly 4.5% of them singletons. This clonotype was seen repeatedly, ten times or more. This CDR3 contains 12 residues. Trimming shortened V by 1 base and J by 2 bases, and 3 bases separated the two germline ends. The V gene's germline CDR1 is LGHNA and CDR2 YSLEER.

The TCR originated in a pool of human donors with HIV. The rearrangement uses TRBV4-3 and TRBJ2-7; D remains unclear. The sample here was CD45RA+ CD4+ T cells from PBMCs, pooled from several time points, taken from a donor given antiretroviral therapy, either interrupted or continuous. Regarding subset: naive CD4+ CD45RA+ CD45RO- T cells. The CDR3 DNA is TGCGCCAGCAGCCAAGGCCCCTACGAGCAGTACTTC. Its protein is CASSQGPYEQYF.